The 27 T cell receptor beta chains presented below share a single source sample, sequenced in a study of T-cell memory formation after mild COVID-19. One entry per CDR3 protein results from TCRdb running MiXCR on the 5' RACE reads. The sample consists of about 420,000 distinct CDR3 sequences, less than 25% of them appearing once. Sequenced material: PBMCs or a T cell subset sorted from them (not recorded which). The receptors come from an adult woman who had mild COVID-19 (a few samples of this study predate the infection). Cell type and time point are not known.

This clonotype was counted at least ten times. The chain combines TRBV29-1 with TRBJ2-7, with 10 bases lining up with TRBD1. The V gene's germline CDR1 is SQVTM and CDR2 ANQGSEA. This CDR3 contains 15 residues. V was clipped by 0 bases and J by 5 bases; unmatched bases: 7. The CDR3 DNA reads as TGCAGCGTTGAAGATCCGGGACAGGGGCGACACGAGCAGTACTTC. This sequence encodes CSVEDPGQGRHEQYF.

This clonotype was seen a single time. The chain recombines TRBV3-1 with TRBJ2-2, with D unclear. The V end was cut by 5 bases, the J end by 5 bases, with 9 bases between. The CDR3 contains 13 residues. CDR1 and CDR2 (germline): LGHDT, YNNKEL (reference sequence). Written as DNA, the CDR3 is TGTGCCAGCAGCTCGACACTTACCGGGGAGCTGTTTTTT. Translation: CASSSTLTGELFF. The full variable domain, its missing parts supplied by reference TRBV3-1 and TRBJ2-2, is DTAVSQTPKYLVTQMGNDKSIKCEQNLGHDTMYWYKQDSKKFLKIMFSYNNKELIINETVPNRFSPKSPDKAHLNLHINSLELGDSAVYFCASSSTLTGELFFGEGSRLTVL.

This clonotype was counted ten times or more. V and J are TRBV7-9 and TRBJ2-1; 10 bases map to TRBD2. V was pared by 1 base and J by 7 bases, with 7 bases of the junction left unmatched. Looked up from germline, CDR1 is SEHNR and CDR2 is FQNEAQ (reference sequence). This CDR3 has 16 residues. This chain's CDR3 is CASSLGASGSRNEQFF. The DNA of the CDR3 is TGTGCCAGCAGCTTAGGGGCTAGCGGGAGTAGGAATGAGCAGTTCTTC. Looking up the rest from reference TRBV7-9 and TRBJ2-1 gives the full variable domain: DTGVSQNPRHKITKRGQNVTFRCDPISEHNRLYWYRQTLGQGPEFLTYFQNEAQLEKSRLLSDRFSAERPKGSFSTLEIQRTEQGDSAMYLCASSLGASGSRNEQFFGPGTRLTVL.

The CDR3 bases are TGCAGCGTTGTAGAAACCTCGGCTTTCTTT. It yields the protein CSVVETSAFF. The chain couples TRBV29-1 to TRBJ1-1; D remains unclear. Trimming left V 4 bases short and J 11 bases short, with 11 bases between. The CDR3 extends over 10 amino acids. CDR1 and CDR2 from the germline V gene are SQVTM and ANQGSEA.

The rearrangement links TRBV12-3 or TRBV12-4 to TRBJ2-2; a possible D gene is TRBD1 (5 bases). V lost 5 bases and J 3 bases, leaving 13 bases between the germline ends. The CDR3 length is 15 residues. The CDR3 coding sequence is TGTGCCAGCAGTAGCAGGGTAACGGACACCGGGGAGCTGTTTTTT. Protein: CASSSRVTDTGELFF.

This clonotype was seen a few times. This rearrangement joins TRBV7-9 to TRBJ2-5; 9 bases match TRBD1. From germline, CDR1 is SEHNR and CDR2 FQNEAQ (reference sequence). The trim removed 5 bases at V and 10 bases at J, leaving 5 bases unmatched. The CDR3 extends over 12 amino acids. In DNA form, the CDR3 reads TGTGCCAGCAGCGGAGGGACAGGGATCCAGTACTTC. It yields the protein CASSGGTGIQYF.

V and J are TRBV5-1 and TRBJ2-7, with 15 bases identical to TRBD2. The V and J ends lost 4 bases and 3 bases, in that order; junction bases with no gene match: 8. The CDR3 is 17 residues long. Germline CDR1 is SGHRS and CDR2 is YFSETQ. In DNA form, the CDR3 reads TGCGCCAGCAGCCCCCCGGGACTAGCGGGGGGCCTCTACGAGCAGTACTTC. It translates to CASSPPGLAGGLYEQYF.

V gene TRBV7-9 combines with J gene TRBJ2-6; no firm D call. The germline gives CDR1 SEHNR, CDR2 FQNEAQ (reference sequence). The CDR3 contains 18 residues. Deletions cut 2 bases from V and 0 bases from J, with 14 bases between. CDR3 residues: CASSLPFRSGSGANVLTF. In DNA, the CDR3 is TGTGCCAGCAGCTTACCATTTCGTTCTGGCTCTGGGGCCAACGTCCTGACTTTC.

V and J are TRBV14 and TRBJ1-2; D may be TRBD1 (5 bases). The V gene lost 4 bases and the J gene lost 4 bases, with 7 bases spanning the gap. Germline V lookup: CDR1 SGHDN, CDR2 FVKESK. The CDR3 has 12 amino acids. CDR3 bases: TGTGCCAGCAGCCCAGGGTTCTATGGCTACACCTTC. This translates into CASSPGFYGYTF.

J is TRBJ1-5 and V is TRBV19; a weak D match, TRBD1 (6 bases). The CDR3 length is 13 residues. Looked up from germline, CDR1 is LNHDA and CDR2 is SQIVND (reference sequence). The V gene lost 6 bases and the J gene lost 7 bases, with 13 bases spanning the gap. The DNA for the CDR3 is TGTGCCAGTAGAAGGACAGAGAAACAGCCCCAGCATTTT. It encodes CASRRTEKQPQHF.

This clonotype was seen a handful of times. The V and J genes are TRBV3-1 and TRBJ1-1; D remains unclear. V lost 5 bases, J lost 1 base, and 8 bases lay in between. This CDR3 is 13 amino acids long. Germline-derived CDR1 and CDR2 are LGHDT and YNNKEL (reference sequence). The CDR3 reads CASSGAGNTEAFF. The DNA of the CDR3 is TGTGCCAGCAGCGGTGCAGGGAACACTGAAGCTTTCTTT.

This clonotype was seen many times. The rearrangement uses TRBV7-6 and TRBJ2-1, with D perhaps TRBD1 (6 bases). V lost 5 bases and J lost 10, with 15 bases in between. Germline CDR1 is SGHVS and CDR2 is FNYEAQ. This CDR3 is built from 13 residues. CDR3 amino acids: CASSQPLGGEQFF. The DNA of the CDR3 is TGTGCCAGCAGCCAACCATTAGGGGGAGAGCAGTTCTTC.

This clonotype was observed a few times. The rearrangement joins TRBV20-1 to TRBJ2-3; D is possibly TRBD1 or TRBD2 (5 bases each). V was shortened by 6 bases and J by 4 bases, with 11 bases between the two germline ends. Germline lookup yields CDR1 DFQATT and CDR2 SNEGSKA (reference sequence). The CDR3 extends over 12 amino acids. The CDR3 DNA reads TGCAGTGCATCATCGGGACCAGATACGCAGTATTTT. Translated: CSASSGPDTQYF.

This clonotype was seen repeatedly, ten times or more. The rearrangement uses TRBV7-6 and TRBJ2-7; D perhaps matches TRBD2 (5 bases). This CDR3 region has 12 residues. Trimming took 5 bases from V and 7 from J, leaving 12 bases between them. Per the germline V gene, CDR1 is SGHVS and CDR2 is FNYEAQ. This CDR3 reads CASSPQPGEQYF. The CDR3 DNA is TGTGCCAGCAGCCCCCAGCCGGGAGAGCAGTACTTC.

The chain uses TRBV7-9 and TRBJ2-7; TRBD1 matches 7 bases. This CDR3 comprises 16 residues. V was clipped by 5 bases and J by 0 bases; unmatched bases: 10. Looked up from germline, CDR1 is SEHNR and CDR2 is FQNEAQ (reference sequence). The CDR3 sequence: CASSQLGGRSSYEQYF. DNA for the CDR3: TGTGCCAGCAGCCAACTAGGGGGCCGGAGCTCCTACGAGCAGTACTTC.

CDR3 DNA: TGTGCCAGCAAGGGGCTTGATGAGCAGTTCTTC. Translation: CASKGLDEQFF. J is TRBJ2-1 and V is TRBV9; D might be TRBD1 (5 bases). The CDR3 runs 11 residues. V was clipped by 6 bases and J by 8 bases, with 9 bases between them. CDR1 and CDR2 (germline): SGDLS, YYNGEE.

The chain carries TRBV27 and TRBJ2-1; TRBD2 matches 9 bases. The V and J ends lost 5 bases and 3 bases, in that order; junction bases with no gene match: 5. The CDR3 consists of 15 residues. CDR1 and CDR2 (germline): MNHEY, SMNVEV (reference sequence). The DNA for the CDR3 is TGTGCCAGCAGTGACGGGACTAGCAGCTACAATGAGCAGTTCTTC. Amino acid sequence: CASSDGTSSYNEQFF.

This clonotype has more than one count but fewer than ten. The rearrangement joins TRBV15 to TRBJ2-1; no firm D call. The V and J ends lost 1 base and 3 bases respectively, with 10 bases between them. Germline V gives CDR1 LNHNV, CDR2 YYDKDF (reference sequence). This CDR3 contains 15 residues. As DNA, the CDR3 is TGTGCCACCAGCAGAGCCAACGAGCTCTACAATGAGCAGTTCTTC. Translation: CATSRANELYNEQFF.

The rearrangement links TRBV5-4 to TRBJ2-1, with D hard to call. The ends were cut back, 4 bases at V and 0 bases at J, with 11 bases in the middle. The CDR3 runs to 15 residues. Germline CDR1 is SGHNT and CDR2 is YYREEE (reference sequence). CDR3 sequence: CASSRTLSSYNEQFF. Here the CDR3 DNA reads TGTGCCAGCAGCCGGACCCTAAGCTCCTACAATGAGCAGTTCTTC.

The chain recombines TRBV24-1 with TRBJ2-5, with D possibly TRBD1 on 6 matching bases. The CDR3 length is 13 residues. Between the trimmed V and J ends, which lost 5 bases and 5 bases, there was a span of 11 bases. Germline V lookup: CDR1 KGHDR, CDR2 SFDVKD. DNA of the CDR3: TGTGCCACCAGTGGGGGGCAGAAGGAGACCCAGTACTTC. Residues: CATSGGQKETQYF.

The V gene is TRBV5-5, the J gene TRBJ2-1; tentative D call: TRBD2 (5 bases). Trimming cost V 7 bases and J 2 bases, with 13 bases left between them. Germline V gene data show CDR1 as SGHKS and CDR2 as YYEKEE (reference sequence). This CDR3 has 14 amino acids. Here the CDR3 reads CASQKEVPYNEQFF. The CDR3 nucleotides read TGTGCCAGCCAAAAGGAGGTCCCCTACAATGAGCAGTTCTTC.

V gene TRBV2 combines with J gene TRBJ1-1; a possible D gene is TRBD1 (5 bases). V was clipped by 1 base and J by 8 bases, with 5 bases between them. Germline lookup yields CDR1 SNHLY and CDR2 FYNNEI. There are 11 residues in the CDR3. The CDR3 bases are TGTGCCAGCAGTGAAGAGGGGGAAGCTTTCTTT. It specifies CASSEEGEAFF.

The chain employs TRBV6-1 and TRBJ1-6, with TRBD1 matching 7 bases. The CDR3 length is 17 residues. Trimming at V came to 4 bases and at J to 2 bases, leaving 8 bases not matched to a gene. Germline V lookup: CDR1 MNHNS, CDR2 SASEGT. The CDR3 protein is CASSATLGQTYNSPLHF. Here the CDR3 DNA reads TGTGCCAGCAGTGCCACCTTGGGACAGACCTATAATTCACCCCTCCACTTT.

The V and J genes are TRBV18 and TRBJ2-5; 7 nucleotides match TRBD2. Per germline, CDR1 KGHSH and CDR2 LQKENI. The CDR3 spans 14 residues. Trimming took 3 bases from V and 2 from J; bases not matched to a gene: 3. As DNA, the CDR3 is TGTGCCAGCTCACCTGCGGGGGTGCAAGAGACCCAGTACTTC. It specifies CASSPAGVQETQYF. Looking up the rest from reference TRBV18 and TRBJ2-5 gives the full variable domain: NAGVMQNPRHLVRRRGQEARLRCSPMKGHSHVYWYRQLPEEGLKFMVYLQKENIIDESGMPKERFSAEFPKEGPSILRIQQVVRGDSAAYFCASSPAGVQETQYFGPGTRLLVL.

This clonotype was seen only a few times. The chain has TRBV11-2 and TRBJ2-7; 8 nucleotides match TRBD2. Germline lookup yields CDR1 SGHAT and CDR2 FQNNGV. J lost 2 bases, V lost 2 bases, and 2 bases had no gene match. The CDR3 is 14 residues long. The CDR3 nucleotides read TGTGCCAGCAGCTTATCAGCGGGGGCCTACGAGCAGTACTTC. Translated: CASSLSAGAYEQYF.

The chain carries TRBV7-8 and TRBJ2-5; D remains ambiguous. Trimming cost V 6 bases and J 2 bases, with 19 bases left between them. The CDR3 length is 16 residues. CDR1 and CDR2 (germline): SGHVS, FQNEAQ. As DNA, the CDR3 is TGTGCCAGCAGTCCTACCCCAGAGCTTATACAAGAGACCCAGTACTTC. Translated, it gives CASSPTPELIQETQYF.

The rearrangement joins TRBV30 to TRBJ2-5, with TRBD1 identical over 9 bases. With 0 bases clipped from V and 5 bases from J, the junction kept 10 bases outside the gene matches. Per the germline V gene, CDR1 is GTSNPN and CDR2 is SVGIG (reference sequence). The CDR3 covers 16 residues. CDR3 nucleotide sequence: TGTGCCTGGAGTGTACTCGTCGGGACAGGGCCGGAGACCCAGTACTTC. Its protein product is CAWSVLVGTGPETQYF. Filled out from reference TRBV30 and TRBJ2-5, the complete variable domain reads SQTIHQWPATLVQPVGSPLSLECTVEGTSNPNLYWYRQAAGRGLQLLFYSVGIGQISSEVPQNLSASRPQDRQFILSSKKLLLSDSGFYLCAWSVLVGTGPETQYFGPGTRLLVL.